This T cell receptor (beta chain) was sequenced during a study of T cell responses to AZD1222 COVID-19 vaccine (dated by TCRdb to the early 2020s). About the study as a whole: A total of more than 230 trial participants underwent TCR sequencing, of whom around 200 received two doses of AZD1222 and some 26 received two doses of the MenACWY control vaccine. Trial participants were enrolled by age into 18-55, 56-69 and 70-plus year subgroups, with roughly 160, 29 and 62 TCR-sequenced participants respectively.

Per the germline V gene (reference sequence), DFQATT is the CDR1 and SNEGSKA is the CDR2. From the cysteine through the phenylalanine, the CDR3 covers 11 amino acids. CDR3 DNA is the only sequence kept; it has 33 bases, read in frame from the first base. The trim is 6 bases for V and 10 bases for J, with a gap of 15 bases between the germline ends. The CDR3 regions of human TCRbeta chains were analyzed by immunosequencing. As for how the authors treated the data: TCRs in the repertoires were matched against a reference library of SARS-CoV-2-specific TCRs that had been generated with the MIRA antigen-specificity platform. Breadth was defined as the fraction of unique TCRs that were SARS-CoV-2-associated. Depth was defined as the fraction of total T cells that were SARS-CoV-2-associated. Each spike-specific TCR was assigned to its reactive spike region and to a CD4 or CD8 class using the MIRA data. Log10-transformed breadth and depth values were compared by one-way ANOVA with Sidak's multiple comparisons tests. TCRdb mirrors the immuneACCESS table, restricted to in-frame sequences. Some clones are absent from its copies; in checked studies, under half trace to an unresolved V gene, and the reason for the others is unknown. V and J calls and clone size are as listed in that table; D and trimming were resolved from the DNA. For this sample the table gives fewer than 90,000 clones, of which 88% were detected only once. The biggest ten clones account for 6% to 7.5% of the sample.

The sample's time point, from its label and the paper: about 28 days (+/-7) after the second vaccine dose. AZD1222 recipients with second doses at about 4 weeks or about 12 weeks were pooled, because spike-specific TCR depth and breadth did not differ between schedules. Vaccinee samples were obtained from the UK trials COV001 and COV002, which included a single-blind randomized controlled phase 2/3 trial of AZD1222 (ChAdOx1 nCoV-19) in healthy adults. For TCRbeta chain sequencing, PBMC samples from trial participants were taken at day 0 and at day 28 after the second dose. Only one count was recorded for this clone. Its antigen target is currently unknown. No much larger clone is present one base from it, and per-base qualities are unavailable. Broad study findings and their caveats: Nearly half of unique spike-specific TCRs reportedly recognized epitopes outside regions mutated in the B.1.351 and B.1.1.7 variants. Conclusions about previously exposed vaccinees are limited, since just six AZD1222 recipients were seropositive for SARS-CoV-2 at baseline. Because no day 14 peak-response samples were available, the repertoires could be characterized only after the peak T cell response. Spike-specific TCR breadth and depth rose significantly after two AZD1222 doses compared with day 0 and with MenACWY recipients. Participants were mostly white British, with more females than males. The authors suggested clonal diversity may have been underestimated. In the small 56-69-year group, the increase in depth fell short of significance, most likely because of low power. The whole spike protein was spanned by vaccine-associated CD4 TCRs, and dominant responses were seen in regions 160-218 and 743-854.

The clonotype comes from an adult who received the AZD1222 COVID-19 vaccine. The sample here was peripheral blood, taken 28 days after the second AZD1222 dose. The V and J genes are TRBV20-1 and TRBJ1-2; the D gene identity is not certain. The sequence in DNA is TGCAGTGCGTTCTTTCTGGTGGCCTACACCTTC. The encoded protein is CSAFFLVAYTF.